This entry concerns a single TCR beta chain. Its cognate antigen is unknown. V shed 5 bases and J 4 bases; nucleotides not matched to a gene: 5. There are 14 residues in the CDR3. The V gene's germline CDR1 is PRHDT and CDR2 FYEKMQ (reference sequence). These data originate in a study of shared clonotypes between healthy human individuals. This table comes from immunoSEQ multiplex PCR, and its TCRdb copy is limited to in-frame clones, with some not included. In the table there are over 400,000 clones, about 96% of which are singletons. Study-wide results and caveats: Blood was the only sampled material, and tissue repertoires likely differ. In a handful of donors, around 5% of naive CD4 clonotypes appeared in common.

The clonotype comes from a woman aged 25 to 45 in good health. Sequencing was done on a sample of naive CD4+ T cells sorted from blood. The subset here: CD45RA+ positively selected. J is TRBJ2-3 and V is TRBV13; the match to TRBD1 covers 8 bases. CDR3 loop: CASSTVTGADTQYF. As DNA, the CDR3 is TGTGCCAGCAGCACCGTGACAGGGGCAGATACGCAGTATTTT.